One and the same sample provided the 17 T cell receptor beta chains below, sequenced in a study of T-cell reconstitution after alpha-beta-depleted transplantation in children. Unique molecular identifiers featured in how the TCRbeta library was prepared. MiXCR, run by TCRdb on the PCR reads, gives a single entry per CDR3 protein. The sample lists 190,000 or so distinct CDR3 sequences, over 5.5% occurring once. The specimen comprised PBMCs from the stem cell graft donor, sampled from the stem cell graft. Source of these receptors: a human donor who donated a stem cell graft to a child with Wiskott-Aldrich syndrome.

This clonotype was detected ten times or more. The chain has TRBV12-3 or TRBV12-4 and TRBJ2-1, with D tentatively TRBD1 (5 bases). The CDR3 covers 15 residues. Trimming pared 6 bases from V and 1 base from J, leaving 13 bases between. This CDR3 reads CASSLGRDSYNEQFF. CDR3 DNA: TGTGCCAGCAGCCTCGGCAGGGATTCCTACAATGAGCAGTTCTTC.

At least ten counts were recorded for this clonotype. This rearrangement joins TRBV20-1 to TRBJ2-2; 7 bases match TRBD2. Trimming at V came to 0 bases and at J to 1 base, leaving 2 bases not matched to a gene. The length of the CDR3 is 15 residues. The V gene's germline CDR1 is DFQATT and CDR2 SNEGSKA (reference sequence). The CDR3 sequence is CSARESGVNTGELFF. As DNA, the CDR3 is TGCAGTGCTAGAGAGAGCGGGGTGAACACCGGGGAGCTGTTTTTT.

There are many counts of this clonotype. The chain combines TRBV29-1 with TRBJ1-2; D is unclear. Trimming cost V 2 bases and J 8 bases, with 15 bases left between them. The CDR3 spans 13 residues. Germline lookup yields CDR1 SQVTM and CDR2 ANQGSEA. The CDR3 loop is CSVELPGTGGYTF. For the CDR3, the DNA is TGCAGCGTTGAATTGCCGGGTACGGGAGGCTACACCTTC.

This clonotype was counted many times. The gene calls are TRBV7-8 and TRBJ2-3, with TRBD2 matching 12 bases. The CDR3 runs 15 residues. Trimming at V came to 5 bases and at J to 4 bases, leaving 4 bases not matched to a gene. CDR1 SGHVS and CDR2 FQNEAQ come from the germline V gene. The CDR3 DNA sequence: TGTGCCAGCAGCCAAACTAGCGGGAGGCCAGATACGCAGTATTTT. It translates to CASSQTSGRPDTQYF.

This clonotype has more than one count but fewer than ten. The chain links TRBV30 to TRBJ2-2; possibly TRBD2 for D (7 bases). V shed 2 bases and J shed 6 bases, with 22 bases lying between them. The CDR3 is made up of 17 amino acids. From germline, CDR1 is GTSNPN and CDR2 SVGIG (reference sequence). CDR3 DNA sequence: TGTGCCTGGAGTAGGGGGGGAGGGGGTAGATCCTCCGGGGAGCTGTTTTTT. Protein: CAWSRGGGGRSSGELFF.

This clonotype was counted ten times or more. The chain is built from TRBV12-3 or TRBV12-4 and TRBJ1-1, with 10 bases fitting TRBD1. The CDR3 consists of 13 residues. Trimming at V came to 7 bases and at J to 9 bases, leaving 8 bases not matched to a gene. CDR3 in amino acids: CASTRDRGLQAFF. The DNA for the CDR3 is TGTGCCAGCACCCGGGACAGGGGCCTCCAAGCTTTCTTT.

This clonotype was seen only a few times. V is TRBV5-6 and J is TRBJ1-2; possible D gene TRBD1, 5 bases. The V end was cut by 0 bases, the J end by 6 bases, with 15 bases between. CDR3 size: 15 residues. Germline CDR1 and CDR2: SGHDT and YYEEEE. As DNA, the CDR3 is TGTGCCAGCAGCTTGGCCAAGGGCAGGGAGGATGGCTACACCTTC. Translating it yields CASSLAKGREDGYTF.

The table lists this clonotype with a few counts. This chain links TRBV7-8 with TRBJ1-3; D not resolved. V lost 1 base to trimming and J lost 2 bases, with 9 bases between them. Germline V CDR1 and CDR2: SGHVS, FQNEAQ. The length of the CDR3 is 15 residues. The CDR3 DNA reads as TGTGCCAGCAGCTTAGAACTCCTTGCTGGAAACACCATATATTTT. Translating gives CASSLELLAGNTIYF.

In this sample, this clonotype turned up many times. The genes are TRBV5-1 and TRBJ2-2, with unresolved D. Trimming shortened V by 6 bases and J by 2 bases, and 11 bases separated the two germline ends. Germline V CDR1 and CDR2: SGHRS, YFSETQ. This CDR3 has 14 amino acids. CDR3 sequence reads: CASTPVGNTGELFF. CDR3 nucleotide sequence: TGCGCCAGCACCCCGGTTGGAAACACCGGGGAGCTGTTTTTT. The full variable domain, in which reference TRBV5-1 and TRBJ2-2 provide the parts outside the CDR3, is KAGVTQTPRYLIKTRGQQVTLSCSPISGHRSVSWYQQTPGQGLQFLFEYFSETQRNKGNFPGRFSGRQFSNSRSEMNVSTLELGDSALYLCASTPVGNTGELFFGEGSRLTVL.

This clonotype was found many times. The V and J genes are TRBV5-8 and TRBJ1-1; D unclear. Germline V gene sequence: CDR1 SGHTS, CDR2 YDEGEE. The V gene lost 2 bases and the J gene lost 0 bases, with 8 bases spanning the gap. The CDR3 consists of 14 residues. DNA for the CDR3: TGTGCCAGCAGCTTTTGGGCGATGAACACTGAAGCTTTCTTT. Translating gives CASSFWAMNTEAFF.

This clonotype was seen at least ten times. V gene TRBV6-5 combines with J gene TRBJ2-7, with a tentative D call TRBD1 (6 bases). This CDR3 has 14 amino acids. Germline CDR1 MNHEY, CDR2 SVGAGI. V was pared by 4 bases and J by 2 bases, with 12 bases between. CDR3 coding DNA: TGTGCCAGCAGTTCAGGGGTCCCCACCTACGAGCAGTACTTC. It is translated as CASSSGVPTYEQYF.

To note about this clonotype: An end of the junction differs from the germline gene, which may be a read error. Here the CDR3 reads CASNLGLATYNEQFF. CDR3 bases: TGCGCCAGCAACTTGGGACTAGCGACCTACAATGAGCAGTTCTTC. The chain uses TRBV5-1 and TRBJ2-1; TRBD2 matches 10 bases. Germline CDR1 is SGHRS and CDR2 is YFSETQ. The CDR3 runs 15 residues.

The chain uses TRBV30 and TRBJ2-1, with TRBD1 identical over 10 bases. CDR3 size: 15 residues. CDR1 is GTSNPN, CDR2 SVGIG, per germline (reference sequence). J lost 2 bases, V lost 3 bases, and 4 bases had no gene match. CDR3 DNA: TGTGCCTGGAGCCAAGGGACAGGGGCCTACAATGAGCAGTTCTTC. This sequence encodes CAWSQGTGAYNEQFF.

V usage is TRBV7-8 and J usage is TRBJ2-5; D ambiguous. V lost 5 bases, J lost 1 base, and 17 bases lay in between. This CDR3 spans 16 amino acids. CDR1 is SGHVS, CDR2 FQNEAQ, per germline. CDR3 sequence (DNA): TGTGCCAGCAGCGCCATCCCTAGTGTCGGCCAAGAGACCCAGTACTTC. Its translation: CASSAIPSVGQETQYF.

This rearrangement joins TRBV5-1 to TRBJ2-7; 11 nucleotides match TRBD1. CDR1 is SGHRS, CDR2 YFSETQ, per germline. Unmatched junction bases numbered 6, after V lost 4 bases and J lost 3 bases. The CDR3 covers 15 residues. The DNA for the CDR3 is TGCGCCAGCAGCGGCCGGGACAGGGGGTACTACGAGCAGTACTTC. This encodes CASSGRDRGYYEQYF.

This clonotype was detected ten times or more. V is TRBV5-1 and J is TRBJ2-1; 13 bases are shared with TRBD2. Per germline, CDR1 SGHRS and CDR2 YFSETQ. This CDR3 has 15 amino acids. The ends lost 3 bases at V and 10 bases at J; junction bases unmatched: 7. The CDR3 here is CASSWTGTSGTEQFF. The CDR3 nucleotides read TGCGCCAGCAGCTGGACCGGGACTAGCGGGACAGAGCAGTTCTTC.

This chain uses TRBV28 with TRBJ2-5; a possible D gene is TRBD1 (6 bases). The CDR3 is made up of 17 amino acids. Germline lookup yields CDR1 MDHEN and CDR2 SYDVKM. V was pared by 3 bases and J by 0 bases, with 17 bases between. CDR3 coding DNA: TGTGCCAGCAGTTTTGGGGCCGGGACAAGGTACCAAGAGACCCAGTACTTC. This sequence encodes CASSFGAGTRYQETQYF.